This passage covers 2 T cell receptor beta chains from one sample sequenced in a study of vaccination and CD4 T cells after COVID-19. Cultured CD4+ T cell DNA underwent sequencing with the Oncomine TCR Beta short-read assay. Each CDR3 protein is one row after TCRdb ran MiXCR on the PCR reads. The sample lists more than 15,000 distinct CDR3 sequences; about 42% were seen once. For these TCRs, the target antigens are not known. As to treatment: approximately 9-day PBMC culture with coronavirus spike peptide pools or control peptides (ViraFEST assay). This material consisted of CD4+ T cells from blood, cultured in vitro, taken before SARS-CoV-2 vaccination. The receptors come from a human donor who received a COVID-19 vaccine.

The chain employs TRBV7-3 and TRBJ2-3; possible D gene TRBD1, 6 bases. CDR1 and CDR2 (germline): SGHTA, FQGTGA. The CDR3 has 15 residues. Between the trimmed V and J ends, which lost 5 bases and 6 bases, there was a span of 18 bases. CDR3 protein: CASSPTGTFRDTQYF. The CDR3 DNA follows: TGTGCCAGCAGCCCCACAGGGACGTTCCGTGATACGCAGTATTTT. The full variable domain, in which reference TRBV7-3 and TRBJ2-3 provide the parts outside the CDR3, is GAGVSQTPSNKVTEKGKYVELRCDPISGHTALYWYRQSLGQGPEFLIYFQGTGAADDSGLPNDRFFAVRPEGSVSTLKIQRTERGDSAVYLCASSPTGTFRDTQYFGPGTRLTVL.

The chain joins TRBV12-3 or TRBV12-4 to TRBJ1-5; unclear D gene. V lost 5 bases to trimming and J lost 1 base, with 9 bases between them. CDR3 length: 14 residues. The CDR3 loop is CASSTGWSNQPQHF. CDR3 DNA: TGTGCCAGCAGTACGGGGTGGAGCAATCAGCCCCAGCATTTT.